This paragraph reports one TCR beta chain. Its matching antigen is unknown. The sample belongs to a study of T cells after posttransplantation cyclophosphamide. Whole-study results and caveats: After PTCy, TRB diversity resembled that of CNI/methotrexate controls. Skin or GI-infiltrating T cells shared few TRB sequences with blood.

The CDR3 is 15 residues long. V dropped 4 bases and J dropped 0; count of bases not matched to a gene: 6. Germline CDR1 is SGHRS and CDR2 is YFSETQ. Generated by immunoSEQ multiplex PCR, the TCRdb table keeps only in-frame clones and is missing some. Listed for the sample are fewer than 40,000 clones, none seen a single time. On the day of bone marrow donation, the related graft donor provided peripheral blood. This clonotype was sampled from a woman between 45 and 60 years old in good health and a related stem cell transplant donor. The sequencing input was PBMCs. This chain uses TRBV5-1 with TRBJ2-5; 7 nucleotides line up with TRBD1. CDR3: CASSRGQLNQETQYF. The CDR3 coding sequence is TGCGCCAGCAGCCGGGGACAGCTAAACCAAGAGACCCAGTACTTC.